The 24 T cell receptor beta chains listed next were all sequenced from one sample in a study of blood T cell repertoires in COVID-19. The protocol was immunoSEQ multiplex PCR, while the TCRdb copy is restricted to in-frame clones and leaves out a portion. The table includes over 130,000 clones, 80% to 90% detected once. Material for sequencing was peripheral blood. The receptors were gathered from a man in his 60s with active or convalescent COVID-19.

The chain joins TRBV5-8 to TRBJ2-7; 7 bases are a match to TRBD2. Germline CDR1 SGHTS, CDR2 YDEGEE. The CDR3 totals 15 residues. Trimming cost V 3 bases and J 3 bases; bases outside gene matches: 9. CDR3 amino acids: CASSSQGGGGYEQYF. The CDR3 DNA reads as TGTGCCAGCAGCTCCCAGGGCGGGGGTGGCTACGAGCAGTACTTC. Drawing the rest from reference TRBV5-8 and TRBJ2-7, the complete variable domain is EAGVTQSPTHLIKTRGQQATLRCSPISGHTSVYWYQQALGLGLQFLLWYDEGEERNRGNFPPRFSGRQFPNYSSELNVNALELEDSALYLCASSSQGGGGYEQYFGPGTRLTVT.

The CDR3 coding sequence is TGCGCCAGCAGCCGGGATAGCGGGAGGGCCGGGTACGAGCAGTACTTC. It translates to CASSRDSGRAGYEQYF. The chain is built from TRBV4-3 and TRBJ2-7; TRBD2 agrees at 11 bases. The CDR3 consists of 16 residues. V shed 4 bases and J 4 bases; nucleotides not matched to a gene: 9. CDR1 and CDR2 (germline): LGHNA, YSLEER.

Regarding this clone: Other DNA sequences within the sample encode an identical CDR3. The chain uses TRBV28 and TRBJ1-5; D gene ambiguous. V was cut by 2 bases and J by 4 bases, with 9 bases left in between. The CDR3 runs 14 residues. The germline V gene has CDR1 MDHEN and CDR2 SYDVKM. CDR3 sequence (DNA): TGTGCCAGCAGTTTAATTAGAGGGAATCAGCCCCAGCATTTT. Translating gives CASSLIRGNQPQHF.

The V call is TRBV18, the J call TRBJ1-1, with 8 bases matching TRBD1. The CDR3 contains 14 residues. Germline CDR1 and CDR2: KGHSH and LQKENI. The J segment lost 1 base and the V segment lost 3 bases, leaving 1 base of the junction unmatched. CDR3 in DNA: TGTGCCAGCTCACCGGACAGGGCGAACACTGAAGCTTTCTTT. Translation: CASSPDRANTEAFF.

V usage is TRBV6-5 and J usage is TRBJ1-1; the D gene is possibly TRBD1 (6 bases). The germline V gene has CDR1 MNHEY and CDR2 SVGAGI. The ends were cut back, 8 bases at V and 3 bases at J, with 13 bases in the middle. The CDR3 extends over 13 amino acids. The CDR3 is CASGSGGHTEAFF. The DNA for the CDR3 is TGTGCCAGCGGATCGGGGGGGCACACTGAAGCTTTCTTT.

V usage is TRBV19 and J usage is TRBJ2-7; 14 bases are a match to TRBD2. Germline values: CDR1 LNHDA, CDR2 SQIVND (reference sequence). V was clipped by 0 bases and J by 3 bases; unmatched bases: 1. This CDR3 is 16 amino acids long. This CDR3 is CASSIDGTSGGYEQYF. CDR3 bases: TGTGCCAGTAGTATAGACGGGACTAGCGGGGGCTACGAGCAGTACTTC.

In DNA, the CDR3 is TGTGCCAGCAGTCTTAGACGCAGGGTCGGTAGTGAAAAACTGTTTTTT. This gives the protein CASSLRRRVGSEKLFF. The genes are TRBV28 and TRBJ1-4, with D maybe TRBD1 (5 bases). V was trimmed by 5 bases and J by 7 bases, leaving 20 bases between them. This CDR3 has 16 amino acids. The germline CDR1 and CDR2 sequences are MDHEN and SYDVKM.

In its sample, this clone was seen a few times. This chain uses TRBV19 with TRBJ1-6; 9 positions match TRBD1. The CDR3 loop spans 16 amino acids. V trimming: 4 bases; J trimming: 7 bases; junction bases outside the gene matches: 8. The germline CDR1 and CDR2 sequences are LNHDA and SQIVND (reference sequence). The CDR3 DNA is TGTGCCAGTAGTACATCCTCCGGGACAGGGAATTCACCCCTCCACTTT. Translation gives CASSTSSGTGNSPLHF.

This sequence joins TRBV7-9 and TRBJ2-7; 9 bases fit TRBD1. The CDR3 is 14 residues long. J gave up 6 bases and V 4 bases, and 7 bases lay outside the gene matches. Germline loops: CDR1 SEHNR, CDR2 FQNEAQ (reference sequence). CDR3 nucleotides: TGTGCCAGCAGCTCCTCTGGACAGGGGTTCGAGCAGTACTTC. It specifies CASSSSGQGFEQYF.

This chain joins TRBV7-2 and TRBJ1-3; no firm D call. The CDR3 sequence is 15 residues long. Germline V lookup: CDR1 SGHTA, CDR2 FQGNSA. The V gene lost 3 bases and the J gene lost 1 base, with 10 bases spanning the gap. The CDR3 nucleotides read TGTGCCAGCAGCTTGGAGGGAACGTCTGGAAACACCATATATTTT. Encoded protein: CASSLEGTSGNTIYF.

CDR3 nucleotide sequence: TGTGCCAGCAGTGAAGGAGGAGGGTACAAGGGCTACACCTTC. This gives the protein CASSEGGGYKGYTF. The chain is built from TRBV6-1 and TRBJ1-2; unclear D gene. This CDR3 region has 14 residues. Germline loops: CDR1 MNHNS, CDR2 SASEGT. The germline V and J ends were trimmed by 1 base and 8 bases, with 14 bases remaining between them.

The rearrangement joins TRBV2 to TRBJ1-2; D may be TRBD1 (5 bases). This CDR3 spans 14 amino acids. The V end was cut by 6 bases, the J end by 3 bases, with 14 bases between. The germline V gene encodes CDR1 SNHLY and CDR2 FYNNEI. DNA for the CDR3: TGTGCCAGCAGGACGGACACGGGGGACTATGGCTACACCTTC. It translates to CASRTDTGDYGYTF. Full variable domain (outside the CDR3, taken from reference TRBV2 and TRBJ1-2): EPEVTQTPSHQVTQMGQEVILRCVPISNHLYFYWYRQILGQKVEFLVSFYNNEISEKSEIFDDQFSVERPDGSNFTLKIRSTKLEDSAMYFCASRTDTGDYGYTFGSGTRLTVV.

The CDR3 region has the DNA TGCGCCAGCAGCCAAGAAACACAGACCATGGTAGGGGAGCTGTTTTTT. Translated, it gives CASSQETQTMVGELFF. This chain links TRBV4-1 with TRBJ2-2; no clear D gene. V was trimmed by 0 bases and J by 8 bases, leaving 16 bases between them. In germline, CDR1 is MGHRA, CDR2 YSYEKL. The CDR3 spans 16 residues.

This sequence joins TRBV6-1 and TRBJ2-3; 7 bases map to TRBD1. CDR3 size: 16 residues. V gave up 0 bases and J gave up 4 bases; unmatched junction bases: 7. Germline-derived CDR1 and CDR2 are MNHNS and SASEGT. CDR3 residues: CASSEALETGPDTQYF. Here the CDR3 DNA reads TGTGCCAGCAGTGAAGCGCTGGAGACAGGGCCAGATACGCAGTATTTT.

The chain uses TRBV28 and TRBJ2-7; D gene unclear. Per germline, CDR1 MDHEN and CDR2 SYDVKM. CDR3 size: 11 residues. The V and J ends lost 5 bases and 0 bases respectively, with 2 bases between them. The CDR3 loop reads CASSRSYEQYF. In DNA form, the CDR3 reads TGTGCCAGCAGTCGCTCCTACGAGCAGTACTTC. Variable domain in full (rest from reference TRBV28 and TRBJ2-7): DVKVTQSSRYLVKRTGEKVFLECVQDMDHENMFWYRQDPGLGLRLIYFSYDVKMKEKGDIPEGYSVSREKKERFSLILESASTNQTSMYLCASSRSYEQYFGPGTRLTVT.

The chain joins TRBV6-5 to TRBJ2-1; D is possibly TRBD2 (6 bases). V was shortened by 6 bases and J by 0 bases, with 12 bases between the two germline ends. The CDR3 is 15 residues long. In germline, CDR1 is MNHEY, CDR2 SVGAGI. CDR3 protein: CASSPGGSSYNEQFF. CDR3 nucleotides: TGTGCCAGCAGCCCCGGAGGGAGCTCCTACAATGAGCAGTTCTTC.

This chain joins TRBV19 and TRBJ1-5; 9 bases align to TRBD1. Trimming cost V 5 bases and J 4 bases; bases outside gene matches: 6. Germline CDR1 is LNHDA and CDR2 is SQIVND (reference sequence). The CDR3 consists of 15 residues. The CDR3: CASSPGTGSNQPQHF. CDR3 nucleotide sequence: TGTGCCAGTAGTCCAGGGACAGGGAGTAATCAGCCCCAGCATTTT.

The chain couples TRBV20-1 to TRBJ2-1; 7 bases line up with TRBD1. V lost 6 bases, J lost 9 bases, and 5 bases stayed unmatched. The CDR3 runs to 11 residues. CDR1 DFQATT and CDR2 SNEGSKA come from the germline V gene (reference sequence). CDR3 nucleotides: TGCAGTGCCGACAGGGAAGGTGAGCAGTTCTTC. Translated, it gives CSADREGEQFF.

The chain couples TRBV14 to TRBJ2-7, with TRBD2 as a possible D gene (6 bases). Germline CDR1 SGHDN, CDR2 FVKESK. The CDR3 extends over 15 amino acids. V was trimmed by 4 bases and J by 7 bases, leaving 20 bases between them. In nucleotides, the CDR3 is TGTGCCAGCAGCCTCCTAGGGACTCGGGCCGGGGAGCAGTACTTC. It specifies CASSLLGTRAGEQYF.

The chain employs TRBV6-9 and TRBJ2-7, with 9 bases identical to TRBD1. Germline V gene lookup returns CDR1 MNHGY and CDR2 SVAAGI. The CDR3 spans 11 residues. Written as DNA, the CDR3 is TGTGCCAGCAGTCAACGGCGGGACAGGGTCGTC. Amino acids: CASSQRRDRVV.

The gene calls are TRBV11-1 and TRBJ2-5; possibly TRBD1 for D (6 bases). CDR3 size: 14 residues. Trimming took 6 bases from V and 1 from J, leaving 12 bases between them. Germline V gene data show CDR1 as SGHAT and CDR2 as FQDESV (reference sequence). In nucleotides, the CDR3 is TGTGCCAGCAGACCTACAGGGACCCAAGAGACCCAGTACTTC. Its protein is CASRPTGTQETQYF.

This clone was recorded only once. The rearrangement uses TRBV24-1 and TRBJ1-2, with a tentative D call TRBD1 (5 bases). The CDR3 runs to 13 residues. Trimming removed 4 bases from V and 2 bases from J, with 7 bases in between. Germline CDR1 and CDR2: KGHDR and SFDVKD. DNA for the CDR3: TGTGCCACCAGTGAACAGGCAAACTATGGCTACACCTTC. Amino acid sequence: CATSEQANYGYTF.

The V gene is TRBV28, the J gene TRBJ1-4; no clear D. Trimming removed 2 bases at V and 7 bases at J, with 17 bases between. CDR3 length: 16 residues. Germline V gene data show CDR1 as MDHEN and CDR2 as SYDVKM. CDR3 region: CASSLALTGRVEKLFF. The CDR3 DNA reads TGTGCCAGCAGTTTAGCCCTGACCGGGAGAGTTGAAAAACTGTTTTTT. Full variable domain (missing parts from reference TRBV28 and TRBJ1-4): DVKVTQSSRYLVKRTGEKVFLECVQDMDHENMFWYRQDPGLGLRLIYFSYDVKMKEKGDIPEGYSVSREKKERFSLILESASTNQTSMYLCASSLALTGRVEKLFFGSGTQLSVL.

V is TRBV29-1 and J is TRBJ2-7, with a weak D call TRBD2 (5 bases). Germline V gene lookup returns CDR1 SQVTM and CDR2 ANQGSEA. Trimming removed 5 bases at V and 2 bases at J, with 16 bases between. The CDR3 sequence is 14 residues long. The CDR3 nucleotides are TGCAGCGTTTCGGGGAAAGCAGGAGCCTACGAGCAGTACTTC. Its protein is CSVSGKAGAYEQYF.